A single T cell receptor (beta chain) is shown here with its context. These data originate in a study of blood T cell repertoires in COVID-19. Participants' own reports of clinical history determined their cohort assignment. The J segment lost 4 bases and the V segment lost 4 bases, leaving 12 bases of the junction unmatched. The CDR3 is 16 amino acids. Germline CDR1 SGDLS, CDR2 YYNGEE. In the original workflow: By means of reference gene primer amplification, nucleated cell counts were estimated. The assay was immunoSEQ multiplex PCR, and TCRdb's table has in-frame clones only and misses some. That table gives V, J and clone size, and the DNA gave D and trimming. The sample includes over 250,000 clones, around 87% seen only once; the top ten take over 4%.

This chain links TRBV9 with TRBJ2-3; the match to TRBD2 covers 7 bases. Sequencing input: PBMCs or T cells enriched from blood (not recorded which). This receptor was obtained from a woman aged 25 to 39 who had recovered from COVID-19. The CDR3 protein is CASSLSGRGGADTQYF. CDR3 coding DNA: TGTGCCAGCAGCCTCTCAGGGCGGGGAGGGGCAGATACGCAGTATTTT. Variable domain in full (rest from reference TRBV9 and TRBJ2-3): DSGVTQTPKHLITATGQRVTLRCSPRSGDLSVYWYQQSLDQGLQFLIQYYNGEERAKGNILERFSAQQFPDLHSELNLSSLELGDSALYFCASSLSGRGGADTQYFGPGTRLTVL.